The TCR beta chain under discussion was sequenced for a study of T cell changes during pregnancy in multiple sclerosis. Repertoires were generated with immunoSEQ multiplex PCR, while TCRdb's copy carries only in-frame clones and drops some. This repertoire shows 50,000 to 75,000 clones, roughly nine tenths found once; its top ten account for 2.2%. V dropped 4 bases and J dropped 0 bases, with 2 bases sitting between them. The CDR3 contains 12 residues. Germline V gene data show CDR1 as MGHDK and CDR2 as SYGVNS. This TCR was sampled from a female donor in good health, enrolled as a control in a pregnancy study. This sequence joins TRBV25-1 and TRBJ2-3, with no clear D. The source was peripheral blood, collected in the third trimester of pregnancy. The CDR3 region has the DNA TGTGCCAGCAGTGCTAGCACAGATACGCAGTATTTT. This gives the protein CASSASTDTQYF.